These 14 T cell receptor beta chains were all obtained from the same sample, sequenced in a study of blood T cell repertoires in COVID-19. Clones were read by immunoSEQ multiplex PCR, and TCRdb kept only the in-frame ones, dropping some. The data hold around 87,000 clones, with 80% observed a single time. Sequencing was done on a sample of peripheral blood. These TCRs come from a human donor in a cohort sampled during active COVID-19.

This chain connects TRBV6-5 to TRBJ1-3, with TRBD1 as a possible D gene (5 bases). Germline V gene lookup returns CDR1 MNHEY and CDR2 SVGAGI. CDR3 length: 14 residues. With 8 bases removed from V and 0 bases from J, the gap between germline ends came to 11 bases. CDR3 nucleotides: TGTGCCAGCGAAACAGGCTTCTCTGGAAACACCATATATTTT. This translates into CASETGFSGNTIYF.

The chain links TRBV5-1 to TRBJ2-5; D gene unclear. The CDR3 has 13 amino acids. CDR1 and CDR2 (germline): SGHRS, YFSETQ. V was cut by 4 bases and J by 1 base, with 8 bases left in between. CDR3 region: CASSPGSQETQYF. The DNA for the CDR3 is TGCGCCAGCAGCCCAGGTAGCCAAGAGACCCAGTACTTC.

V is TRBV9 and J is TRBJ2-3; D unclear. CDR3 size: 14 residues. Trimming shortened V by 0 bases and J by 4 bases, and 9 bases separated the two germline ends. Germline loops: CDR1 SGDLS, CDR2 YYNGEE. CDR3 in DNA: TGTGCCAGCAGCGTAGATGTGGGCCCAGATACGCAGTATTTT. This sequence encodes CASSVDVGPDTQYF.

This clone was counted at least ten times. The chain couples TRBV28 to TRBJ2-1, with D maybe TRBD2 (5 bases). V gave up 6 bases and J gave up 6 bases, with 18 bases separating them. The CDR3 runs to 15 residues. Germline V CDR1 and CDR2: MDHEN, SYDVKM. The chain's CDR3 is CASSRGSFDLNEQFF. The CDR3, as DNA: TGTGCCAGCAGCCGAGGGAGTTTTGATCTCAATGAGCAGTTCTTC.

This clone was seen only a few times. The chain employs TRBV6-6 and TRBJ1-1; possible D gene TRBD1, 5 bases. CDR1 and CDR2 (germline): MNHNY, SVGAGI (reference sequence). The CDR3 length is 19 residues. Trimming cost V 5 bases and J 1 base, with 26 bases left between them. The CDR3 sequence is CASSRYRGWDGAKNTEAFF. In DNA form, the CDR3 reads TGTGCCAGCAGTCGATATCGGGGGTGGGACGGGGCAAAGAACACTGAAGCTTTCTTT.

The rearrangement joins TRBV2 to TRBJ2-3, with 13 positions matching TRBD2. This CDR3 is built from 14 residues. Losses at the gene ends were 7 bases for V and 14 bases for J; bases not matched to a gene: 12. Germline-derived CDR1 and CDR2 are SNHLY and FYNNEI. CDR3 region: CASTRPGLAGLGYF. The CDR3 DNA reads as TGTGCCAGCACGCGACCGGGACTAGCGGGATTGGGGTATTTT. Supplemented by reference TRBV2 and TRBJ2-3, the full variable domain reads EPEVTQTPSHQVTQMGQEVILRCVPISNHLYFYWYRQILGQKVEFLVSFYNNEISEKSEIFDDQFSVERPDGSNFTLKIRSTKLEDSAMYFCASTRPGLAGLGYFGPGTRLTVL.

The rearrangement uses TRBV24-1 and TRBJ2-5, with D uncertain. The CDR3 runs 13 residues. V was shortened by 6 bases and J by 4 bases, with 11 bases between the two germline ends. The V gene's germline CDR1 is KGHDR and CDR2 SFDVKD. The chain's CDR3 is CATSRERGETQYF. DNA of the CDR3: TGTGCCACCAGTCGAGAACGAGGAGAGACCCAGTACTTC.

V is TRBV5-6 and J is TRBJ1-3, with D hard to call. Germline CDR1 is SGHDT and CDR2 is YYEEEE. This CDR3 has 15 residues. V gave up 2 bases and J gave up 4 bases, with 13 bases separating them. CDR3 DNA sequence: TGTGCCAGCAGCTTCCTACTGGGGAGCGGAAACACCATATATTTT. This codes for CASSFLLGSGNTIYF.

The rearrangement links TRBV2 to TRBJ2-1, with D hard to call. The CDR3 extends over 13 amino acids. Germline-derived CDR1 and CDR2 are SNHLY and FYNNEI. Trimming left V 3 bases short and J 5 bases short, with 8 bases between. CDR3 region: CASSETRNNEQFF. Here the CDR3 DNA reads TGTGCCAGCAGTGAGACTCGTAACAATGAGCAGTTCTTC.

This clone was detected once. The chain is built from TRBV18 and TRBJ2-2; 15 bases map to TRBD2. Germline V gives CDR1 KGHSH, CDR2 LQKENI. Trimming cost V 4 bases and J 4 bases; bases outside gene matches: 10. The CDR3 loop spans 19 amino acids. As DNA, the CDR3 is TGTGCCAGCTCACGAAACTCTGGGACTAGCGGGAGGCTCACCGGGGAGCTGTTTTTT. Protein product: CASSRNSGTSGRLTGELFF.

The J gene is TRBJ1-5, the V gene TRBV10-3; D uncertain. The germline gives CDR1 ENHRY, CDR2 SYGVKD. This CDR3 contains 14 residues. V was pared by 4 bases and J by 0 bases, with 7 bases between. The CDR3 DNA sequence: TGTGCCATCAGTGTAGCAAATAGCAATCAGCCCCAGCATTTT. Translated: CAISVANSNQPQHF.

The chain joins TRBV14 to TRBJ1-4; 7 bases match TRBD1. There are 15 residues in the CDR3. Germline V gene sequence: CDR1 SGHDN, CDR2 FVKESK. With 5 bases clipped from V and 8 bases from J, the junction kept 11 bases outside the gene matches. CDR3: CASSSTQGRGEKLFF. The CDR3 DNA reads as TGTGCCAGCAGCTCAACACAGGGGAGAGGCGAAAAACTGTTTTTT.

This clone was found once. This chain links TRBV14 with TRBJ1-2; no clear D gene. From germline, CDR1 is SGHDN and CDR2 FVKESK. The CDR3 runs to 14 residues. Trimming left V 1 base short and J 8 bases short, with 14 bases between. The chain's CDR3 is CASSQAVVSEGYTF. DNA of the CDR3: TGTGCCAGCAGCCAAGCAGTGGTTTCGGAGGGCTACACCTTC.

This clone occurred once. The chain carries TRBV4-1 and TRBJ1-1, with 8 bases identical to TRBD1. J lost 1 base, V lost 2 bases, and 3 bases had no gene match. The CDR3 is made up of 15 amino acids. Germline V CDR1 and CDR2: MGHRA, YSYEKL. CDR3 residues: CASSQTQGANTEAFF. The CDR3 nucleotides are TGCGCCAGCAGCCAAACCCAGGGGGCGAACACTGAAGCTTTCTTT.